The 20 T cell receptor beta chains below come from one sample, sequenced in a study of T cells after yellow fever vaccination. TCRdb re-called the 5' RACE reads with MiXCR, one entry per CDR3 protein. The data hold roughly 500,000 distinct CDR3 sequences, with 15% to 20% observed a single time. The starting material was PBMCs, obtained 15 days after the yellow fever booster vaccination. These receptors originate from a man in his thirties or forties who received the YFV17D yellow fever vaccine.

The chain employs TRBV10-2 and TRBJ2-5; D gene unclear. Germline V gene lookup returns CDR1 WSHSY and CDR2 SAAADI. Trimming removed 2 bases at V and 4 bases at J, with 14 bases between. This CDR3 contains 15 residues. CDR3 in DNA: TGCGCCAGCAGTGAGATGGGCGCCGCCAGAGAGACCCAGTACTTC. Its protein is CASSEMGAARETQYF.

The table lists this clonotype with a few counts. The rearrangement joins TRBV27 to TRBJ1-6; no firm D call. The CDR3 extends over 12 amino acids. Trimming cost V 6 bases and J 7 bases, with 7 bases left between them. Germline V gene lookup returns CDR1 MNHEY and CDR2 SMNVEV (reference sequence). CDR3 nucleotide sequence: TGTGCCAGCAGGGGGATCAATTCACCCCTCCACTTT. It specifies CASRGINSPLHF.

CDR3 protein: CASTSTGVLAGELFF. The CDR3 region has the DNA TGTGCCAGCACCTCAACAGGGGTTTTGGCCGGGGAGCTGTTTTTT. The chain recombines TRBV6-1 with TRBJ2-2; 7 bases align to TRBD1. J gave up 6 bases and V 7 bases, and 11 bases lay outside the gene matches. Germline CDR1 and CDR2: MNHNS and SASEGT. This CDR3 is built from 15 residues.

This clonotype was detected only a few times. The chain has TRBV5-1 and TRBJ2-4, with 7 bases matching TRBD1. Per germline, CDR1 SGHRS and CDR2 YFSETQ. J lost 5 bases, V lost 0 bases, and 2 bases had no gene match. The CDR3 consists of 14 residues. The CDR3 nucleotides are TGCGCCAGCAGCTTGGCTGGGACAGAAAACATTCAGTACTTC. Translated, it gives CASSLAGTENIQYF.

This clonotype was observed a few times. This chain uses TRBV20-1 with TRBJ2-5; D may be TRBD1 (6 bases). V shed 5 bases and J shed 5 bases, with 18 bases lying between them. Germline V CDR1 and CDR2: DFQATT, SNEGSKA (reference sequence). CDR3 length: 14 amino acids. The CDR3: CSAPLQSQGETQYF. In DNA, the CDR3 is TGCAGTGCTCCACTGCAATCCCAGGGGGAGACCCAGTACTTC.

The chain links TRBV13 to TRBJ2-2; D not resolved. In germline, CDR1 is PRHDT, CDR2 FYEKMQ (reference sequence). The CDR3 contains 16 residues. Trimming left V 9 bases short and J 4 bases short, with 21 bases between. The CDR3 protein is CARSPGLHCGTGELFF. The CDR3 nucleotides are TGTGCCAGGAGCCCCGGGCTCCACTGCGGCACCGGGGAGCTGTTTTTT.

The chain carries TRBV12-3 or TRBV12-4 and TRBJ1-4; no reliable D call. The V end lost 8 bases, the J end lost 5 bases, and 15 bases lay between the germline ends. The CDR3 contains 14 residues. In nucleotides, the CDR3 is TGTGCCAGCTCTCATCGGCTGCGAAATGAAAAACTGTTTTTT. Its protein is CASSHRLRNEKLFF.

The chain recombines TRBV10-2 with TRBJ2-3, with TRBD2 identical over 12 bases. Germline CDR1 and CDR2: WSHSY and SAAADI. The CDR3 is 15 amino acids. Trimming at V came to 4 bases and at J to 5 bases, leaving 4 bases not matched to a gene. CDR3 region: CASSARLAGEDTQYF. The CDR3 nucleotides read TGCGCCAGCAGTGCTAGACTAGCGGGAGAAGATACGCAGTATTTT.

This clonotype was counted only a few times. The CDR3 region is CASSQSRLLGNEQFF. DNA of the CDR3: TGCGCCAGCAGCCAGAGCCGACTCTTGGGCAATGAGCAGTTCTTC. The chain carries TRBV4-3 and TRBJ2-1, with no clear D. The CDR3 consists of 15 residues. Germline V gives CDR1 LGHNA, CDR2 YSLEER. V shed 3 bases and J shed 6 bases, with 15 bases lying between them.

The chain carries TRBV2 and TRBJ1-5, with D uncertain. The CDR3 is made up of 13 amino acids. Trimming took off 10 bases at V and 7 bases at J, with 17 bases between the two ends. Looked up from germline, CDR1 is SNHLY and CDR2 is FYNNEI. CDR3 nucleotides: TGTGCCACCCAGGACGGTCTACAGCAGCCCCAGCATTTT. It is translated as CATQDGLQQPQHF.

V is TRBV3-1 and J is TRBJ2-3, with no clear D. The CDR3 extends over 17 amino acids. V gave up 0 bases and J gave up 8 bases, with 21 bases separating them. Germline CDR1 is LGHDT and CDR2 is YNNKEL (reference sequence). The CDR3 reads CASSQDLRRSASSTQYF. The CDR3, as DNA: TGTGCCAGCAGCCAAGATCTTCGGAGATCGGCTTCTTCTACGCAGTATTTT.

This clonotype has a handful of counts. This chain uses TRBV5-1 with TRBJ2-1; tentative D call: TRBD2 (6 bases). Germline V gene sequence: CDR1 SGHRS, CDR2 YFSETQ. This CDR3 region has 15 residues. The ends were cut back, 0 bases at V and 8 bases at J, with 15 bases in the middle. The CDR3 loop is CASSLVVAAAYEQFF. The CDR3, as DNA: TGCGCCAGCAGCTTGGTGGTAGCGGCCGCCTATGAGCAGTTCTTC.

This clonotype was picked up a small number of times. The chain combines TRBV24-1 with TRBJ2-5; D gene unclear. V lost 3 bases to trimming and J lost 4 bases, with 8 bases between them. The CDR3 covers 13 residues. Germline values: CDR1 KGHDR, CDR2 SFDVKD. As DNA, the CDR3 is TGTGCCACCAGTGATCGGAAGGGAGAGACCCAGTACTTC. Translating it yields CATSDRKGETQYF.

This chain uses TRBV10-3 with TRBJ1-3, with TRBD1 matching 8 bases. The J segment lost 4 bases and the V segment lost 10 bases, leaving 6 bases of the junction unmatched. There are 13 residues in the CDR3. CDR1 ENHRY and CDR2 SYGVKD come from the germline V gene. The CDR3 sequence is CATGQGPGNTIYF. The CDR3 nucleotides are TGTGCCACTGGACAGGGCCCAGGAAACACCATATATTTT.

The genes are TRBV12-3 or TRBV12-4 and TRBJ1-5; no firm D call. CDR3 length equals 14 residues. The V and J ends lost 1 base and 10 bases respectively, with 14 bases between them. CDR3 nucleotides: TGTGCCAGCAGTTTAGGGGCCCCCGATGAACCCCAGCATTTT. Its translation is CASSLGAPDEPQHF.

The chain uses TRBV7-3 and TRBJ1-1, with TRBD1 identical over 8 bases. There are 15 residues in the CDR3. Trimming at V came to 2 bases and at J to 7 bases, leaving 9 bases not matched to a gene. The V gene's germline CDR1 is SGHTA and CDR2 FQGTGA. The DNA for the CDR3 is TGTGCCAGCAGCTTATCAGGGGGCGCAATGGTTGAAGCTTTCTTT. Protein sequence: CASSLSGGAMVEAFF.

This sequence joins TRBV7-9 and TRBJ1-2; D not resolved. V gave up 7 bases and J gave up 6 bases, with 24 bases separating them. CDR1 SEHNR and CDR2 FQNEAQ come from the germline V gene (reference sequence). The length of the CDR3 is 16 residues. The DNA of the CDR3 is TGTGCCAGCACTCCCTCAGGTTCCAGGACGATAAATGGCTACACCTTC. This codes for CASTPSGSRTINGYTF. The entire variable domain, with the rest obtained from reference TRBV7-9 and TRBJ1-2, is as follows: DTGVSQNPRHKITKRGQNVTFRCDPISEHNRLYWYRQTLGQGPEFLTYFQNEAQLEKSRLLSDRFSAERPKGSFSTLEIQRTEQGDSAMYLCASTPSGSRTINGYTFGSGTRLTVV.

The genes are TRBV5-5 and TRBJ2-1; D unclear. The V gene's germline CDR1 is SGHKS and CDR2 YYEKEE (reference sequence). The CDR3 is 15 amino acids. V was pared by 3 bases and J by 0 bases, with 10 bases between. CDR3 DNA sequence: TGTGCCAGCAGCTGGAGAGAGAGCTCCTACAATGAGCAGTTCTTC. This translates into CASSWRESSYNEQFF. Variable domain in full (rest from reference TRBV5-5 and TRBJ2-1): DAGVTQSPTHLIKTRGQQVTLRCSPISGHKSVSWYQQVLGQGPQFIFQYYEKEERGRGNFPDRFSARQFPNYSSELNVNALLLGDSALYLCASSWRESSYNEQFFGPGTRLTVL.

A few counts support this clonotype. The genes are TRBV5-6 and TRBJ2-1, with D possibly TRBD2 on 5 matching bases. The CDR3 consists of 15 residues. V lost 1 base to trimming and J lost 2 bases, with 10 bases between them. From germline, CDR1 is SGHDT and CDR2 YYEEEE. CDR3 region: CASSLLALPYNEQFF. CDR3 DNA: TGTGCCAGCAGCTTGTTAGCGTTACCCTACAATGAGCAGTTCTTC.

This clonotype was found a few times. The chain uses TRBV20-1 and TRBJ2-5; D gene uncertain. The CDR3 runs 13 residues. V lost 1 base and J lost 4, with 10 bases in between. Germline-derived CDR1 and CDR2 are DFQATT and SNEGSKA (reference sequence). CDR3 region: CSARGTHRETQYF. CDR3 DNA sequence: TGCAGTGCTAGAGGGACCCATCGAGAGACCCAGTACTTC.